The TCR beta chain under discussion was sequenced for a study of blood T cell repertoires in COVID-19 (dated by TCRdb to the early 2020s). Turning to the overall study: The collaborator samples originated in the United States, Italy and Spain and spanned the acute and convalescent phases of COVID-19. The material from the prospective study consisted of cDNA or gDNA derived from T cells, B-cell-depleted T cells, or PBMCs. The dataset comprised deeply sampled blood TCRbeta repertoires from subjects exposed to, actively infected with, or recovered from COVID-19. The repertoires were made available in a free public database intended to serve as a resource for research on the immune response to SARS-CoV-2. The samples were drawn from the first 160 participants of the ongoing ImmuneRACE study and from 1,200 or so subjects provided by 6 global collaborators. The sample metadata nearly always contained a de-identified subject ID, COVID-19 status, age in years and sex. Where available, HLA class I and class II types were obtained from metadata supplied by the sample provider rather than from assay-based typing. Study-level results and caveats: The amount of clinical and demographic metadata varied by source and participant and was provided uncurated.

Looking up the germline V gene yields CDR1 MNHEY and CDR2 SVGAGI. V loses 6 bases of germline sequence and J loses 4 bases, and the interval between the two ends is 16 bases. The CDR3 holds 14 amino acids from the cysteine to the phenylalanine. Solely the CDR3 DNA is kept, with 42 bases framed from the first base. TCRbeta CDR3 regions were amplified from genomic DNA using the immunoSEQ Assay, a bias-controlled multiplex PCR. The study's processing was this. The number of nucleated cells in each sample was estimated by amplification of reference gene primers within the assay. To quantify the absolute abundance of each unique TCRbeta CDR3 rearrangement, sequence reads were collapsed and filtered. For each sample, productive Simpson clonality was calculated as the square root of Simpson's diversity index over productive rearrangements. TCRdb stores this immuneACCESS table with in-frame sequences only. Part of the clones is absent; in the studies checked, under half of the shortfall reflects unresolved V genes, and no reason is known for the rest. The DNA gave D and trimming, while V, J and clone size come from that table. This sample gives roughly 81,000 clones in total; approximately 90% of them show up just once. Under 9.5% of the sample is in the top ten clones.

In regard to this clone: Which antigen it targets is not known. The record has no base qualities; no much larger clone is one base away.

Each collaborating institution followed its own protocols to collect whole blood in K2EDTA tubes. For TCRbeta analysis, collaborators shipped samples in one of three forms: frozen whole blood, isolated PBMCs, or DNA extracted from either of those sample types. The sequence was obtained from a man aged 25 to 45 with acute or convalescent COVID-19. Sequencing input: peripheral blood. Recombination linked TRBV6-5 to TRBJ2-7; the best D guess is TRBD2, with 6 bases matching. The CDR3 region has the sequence CASSPRLSGYEQYF. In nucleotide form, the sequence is TGTGCCAGCAGCCCGAGGTTGAGCGGGTACGAGCAGTACTTC.